This T cell receptor beta chain originates from a study of cytomegalovirus exposure and HLA in healthy donors. Findings and caveats of the study: The authors enumerated 150 to 200 TCR beta chains as linked to cytomegalovirus. In an earlier analysis, productive rearrangement rates for most beta V segments clustered near 87% or 30%. Apart from CMV serostatus, no immune exposure information was available.

This clone was seen only a few times. Its matching antigen is unknown. PCR primers comprised 60 Vbeta and 13 Jbeta primers. Assay used: immunoSEQ multiplex PCR; TCRdb lists only in-frame clones, some missing. The sample comprises 150,000 to 200,000 clones, about 81% of which are singletons, and about 1.8% rests with the top ten. Though probably carrying unrecorded immune exposures, donors were nominally healthy at sampling. The specimen was PBMCs. The clonotype was recovered from a young man in good health and CMV-seronegative.

CDR3 region: CASSYGGNQPQHF. The CDR3, as DNA: TGTGCCAGCAGTTACGGAGGCAATCAGCCCCAGCATTTT. The chain has TRBV6-6 and TRBJ1-5; D ambiguous. Germline V gene sequence: CDR1 MNHNY, CDR2 SVGAGI (reference sequence). The V and J ends lost 2 bases and 2 bases respectively, with 4 bases between them. This CDR3 region has 13 residues.